The source of this TCR beta chain is a study of beta chain features in type 1 diabetes. Whole-study context: Cell yields, gender and age were comparable in patients and healthy donors. Whole-study findings and limits: Compared with healthy donors, patients appeared to share more similar naive, central memory and regulatory TCRB repertoires. At VDJ recombination sites, type 1 diabetes patients had fewer insertions and more deleted nucleotides.

The CDR3 length is 14 residues. The V gene's germline CDR1 is SGDLS and CDR2 YYNGEE. V trimming: 3 bases; J trimming: 0 bases; junction bases outside the gene matches: 1. On this clone itself: Its matching antigen is unknown. Other DNA sequences of this sample code for an identical CDR3.

Central memory, naive, regulatory and stem cell-like memory CD4+ cells were sorted by CD45RO/CCR7/CD25/CD127/CD95/CD27. Every bit of the isolated RNA underwent reverse transcription, so sequencing read expressed TCRB transcripts. Sequenced by immunoSEQ multiplex PCR; TCRdb stores in-frame clones only, minus some. The repertoire has approximately 160,000 clones, 7.5% to 9.5% of them found once; the top ten carry 2% to 3%. Sequenced: central memory CD4+ T cells from blood. This sequence joins TRBV9 and TRBJ2-5, with 8 bases lining up with TRBD1. The sequence came from a woman between 18 and 30 years old in good health. CDR3 bases: TGTGCCAGCAGCGGACAGGGGTACCAAGAGACCCAGTACTTC. It codes for CASSGQGYQETQYF. Variable domain in full (rest from reference TRBV9 and TRBJ2-5): DSGVTQTPKHLITATGQRVTLRCSPRSGDLSVYWYQQSLDQGLQFLIQYYNGEERAKGNILERFSAQQFPDLHSELNLSSLELGDSALYFCASSGQGYQETQYFGPGTRLLVL.